This T cell receptor beta chain was identified during a study of control samples from healthy donors and cancer patients. The data were produced by immunoSEQ multiplex PCR, yet TCRdb's version contains in-frame clones alone and is incomplete. The sample has some 71,000 clones, about nine tenths seen once. The CDR3 totals 15 residues. Germline CDR1 reads SGDLS; CDR2 reads YYNGEE. Trimming pared 4 bases from V and 9 bases from J, leaving 20 bases between. Sequencing was carried out using PBMCs. The V gene is TRBV9, the J gene TRBJ2-4; tentatively, D is TRBD1 or TRBD2 (7 bases each). The TCR was taken from a woman aged 45-59 years with colorectal cancer. The CDR3: CASSPRGGGEIIQYF. Here the CDR3 DNA reads TGTGCCAGCAGCCCGCGGGGAGGGGGCGAGATCATTCAGTACTTC.